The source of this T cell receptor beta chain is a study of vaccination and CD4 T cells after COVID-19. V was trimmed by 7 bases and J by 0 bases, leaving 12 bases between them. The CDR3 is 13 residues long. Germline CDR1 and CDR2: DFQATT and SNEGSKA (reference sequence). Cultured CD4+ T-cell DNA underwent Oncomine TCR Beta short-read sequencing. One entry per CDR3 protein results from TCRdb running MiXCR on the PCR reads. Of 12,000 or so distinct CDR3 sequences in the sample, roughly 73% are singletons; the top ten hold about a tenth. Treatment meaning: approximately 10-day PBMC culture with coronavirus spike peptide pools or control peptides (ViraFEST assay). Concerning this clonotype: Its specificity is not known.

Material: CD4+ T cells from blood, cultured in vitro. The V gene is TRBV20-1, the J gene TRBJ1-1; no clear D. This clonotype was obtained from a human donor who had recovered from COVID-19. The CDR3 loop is CSGYRTLNTEAFF. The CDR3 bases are TGCAGTGGTTACCGAACACTGAACACTGAAGCTTTCTTT.